Listed below are T cell receptor beta chains from one sample, sequenced in a study of T cells expressing NK-cell markers. TCRdb re-called the 5' RACE reads and catalogs CDR3 proteins one per entry, DNA excluded. This sample carries approximately 170,000 distinct CDR3 sequences, with roughly 21% going to the ten biggest clones. Sequenced material: blood T cells: a sorted CD56 or NKG2C T cell subset, CD4+ or CD8+ T cells, or bulk PBMC T cells (not recorded which). The receptors here all came from a man aged 18 to 69 in good health. Both conserved end residues are part of each CDR3. Each record gives: V gene, J gene, CDR3 protein.

TRBV6-1	TRBJ1-2	CASIGQLNYGYTF
TRBV6-5	TRBJ1-1	CASSYSPLDQVWDTEAFF
TRBV19	TRBJ2-2	CASSIDIGQNTGELFF
TRBV2	TRBJ1-4	CASSEARETNEKLFF
TRBV11-1	TRBJ2-1	CASSFTQVHRNNEQFF
TRBV13	TRBJ2-6	CASTVDRDLSGANVLTF
TRBV20-1	TRBJ1-6	CSAGGTEINSPLHF
TRBV24-1	TRBJ2-1	CATSSGPYNEQFF
TRBV6-5	TRBJ2-1	CASSYSGLPDEQFF
TRBV6-1	TRBJ2-7	CACKPLGTAPTYEQYF
TRBV5-4	TRBJ1-2	CASSLQTGEYGYTF
TRBV12-3/TRBV12-4	TRBJ2-3	CATRSGQENTDTQYF
TRBV18	TRBJ2-3	CASSPPVTSGSTDTQYF
TRBV28	TRBJ1-5	CASSFGTGGVQPQHF
TRBV25-1	TRBJ1-1	CASSEGGDPYTEAFF
TRBV9	TRBJ2-1	CASSEFILHNEQFF
TRBV7-6	TRBJ2-2	CASSSSQPAVGRIENTGELFF
TRBV9	TRBJ1-6	CASSVEESYNSPLHF
TRBV11-1	TRBJ1-2	CASSSRVPGQGSNYGYTF
TRBV5-5	TRBJ1-1	CASSLVGGAEAFF
TRBV7-8	TRBJ2-1	CASSLSGTGYANEQFF
TRBV7-6	TRBJ2-1	CASTPREGYNEQFF
TRBV6-7	TRBJ2-1	CASSFKGLAGGRSSYNEQFF
TRBV25-1	TRBJ2-5	CASSPRGPQTQYF
TRBV5-1	TRBJ2-3	CASSLALPRLAGDHTQYF
TRBV28	TRBJ1-1	CASSLRGYGTEAFF
TRBV6-5	TRBJ2-1	CASSYSPGISYNEQFF
TRBV4-2	TRBJ2-5	CASSQGGEQETQYF
TRBV11-2	TRBJ2-5	CASRSRHYDLETQYF
TRBV19	TRBJ1-5	CASSISYNQPQHF